Shown below are 28 T cell receptor beta chains from a single sample sequenced in a study of beta chain features in type 1 diabetes. Expressed TCRB transcripts were sequenced because the isolated RNA had all been reverse transcribed beforehand. TCRdb's table, derived via immunoSEQ multiplex PCR, lists solely in-frame clones and lacks some. The sample carries roughly 240,000 clones, over 12% recorded once. Sequenced material: naive CD4+ T cells from blood. The receptors here all came from a woman aged 35 to 49 in good health.

The chain links TRBV20-1 to TRBJ1-1; TRBD1 might be the D (6 bases). V shed 3 bases and J shed 10 bases, with 12 bases lying between them. This CDR3 spans 11 amino acids. The V gene's germline CDR1 is DFQATT and CDR2 SNEGSKA (reference sequence). CDR3 in DNA: TGCAGTGCTAGTGACAGGCGTGGAGCTTTCTTT. Translation gives CSASDRRGAFF.

V usage is TRBV28 and J usage is TRBJ2-1; 10 bases are shared with TRBD2. After removal of 8 bases from V and 0 bases from J, the junction contained 4 bases not matched to a gene. Germline loops: CDR1 MDHEN, CDR2 SYDVKM. This CDR3 contains 15 residues. In DNA form, the CDR3 reads TGTGCCAGCCTTAGCGGGGGGAGCTCCTACAATGAGCAGTTCTTC. Protein: CASLSGGSSYNEQFF.

The table lists this clone with a few counts. The V gene is TRBV18, the J gene TRBJ2-3; the D gene is possibly TRBD2 (6 bases). The germline CDR1 and CDR2 sequences are KGHSH and LQKENI. CDR3 length equals 15 residues. V lost 1 base to trimming and J lost 2 bases, with 10 bases between them. The CDR3 DNA is TGTGCCAGCTCACCACTCCCGGGGGACACAGATACGCAGTATTTT. Translated, it gives CASSPLPGDTDTQYF.

In its sample, this clone was seen a few times. This chain uses TRBV19 with TRBJ2-7; a possible D gene is TRBD1 (6 bases). The V gene lost 5 bases and the J gene lost 4 bases, with 15 bases spanning the gap. Germline V gene lookup returns CDR1 LNHDA and CDR2 SQIVND (reference sequence). The CDR3 extends over 14 amino acids. The CDR3 coding sequence is TGTGCCAGTAGTCAACAGGGAGAAGCTTACGAGCAGTACTTC. Encoded protein: CASSQQGEAYEQYF.

This clone appeared a few times. The chain recombines TRBV6-6 with TRBJ2-1; 10 positions agree with TRBD2. Germline V gives CDR1 MNHNY, CDR2 SVGAGI (reference sequence). The J segment lost 7 bases and the V segment lost 8 bases, leaving 14 bases of the junction unmatched. The CDR3 has 16 residues. The CDR3: CASVGTSAVYSNEQFF. The CDR3 nucleotides read TGTGCCAGCGTGGGGACTAGCGCGGTGTATTCGAATGAGCAGTTCTTC.

This chain links TRBV10-2 with TRBJ1-5; possibly TRBD1 for D (6 bases). CDR1 is WSHSY, CDR2 SAAADI, per germline. The CDR3 totals 15 residues. Trimming pared 3 bases from V and 2 bases from J, leaving 11 bases between. The DNA of the CDR3 is TGCGCCAGCAGTGACACCAGGGGAGGCAATCAGCCCCAGCATTTT. This translates into CASSDTRGGNQPQHF.

This sequence joins TRBV7-9 and TRBJ2-3; the match to TRBD2 covers 7 bases. V dropped 3 bases and J dropped 0; count of bases not matched to a gene: 6. Germline lookup yields CDR1 SEHNR and CDR2 FQNEAQ (reference sequence). The CDR3 length is 16 residues. As DNA, the CDR3 is TGTGCCAGCAGCTTGCAAGCGGGAATTAGCACAGATACGCAGTATTTT. Amino acid sequence: CASSLQAGISTDTQYF. The full variable domain, completed using reference TRBV7-9 and TRBJ2-3, is DTGVSQNPRHKITKRGQNVTFRCDPISEHNRLYWYRQTLGQGPEFLTYFQNEAQLEKSRLLSDRFSAERPKGSFSTLEIQRTEQGDSAMYLCASSLQAGISTDTQYFGPGTRLTVL.

This clone was recorded a few times. The CDR3 sequence is CSVLRGLAGGEQYF. The CDR3 DNA is TGCAGCGTCCTCAGGGGCCTAGCGGGGGGCGAGCAGTACTTC. The V and J genes are TRBV29-1 and TRBJ2-7, with 11 positions matching TRBD2. The CDR3 runs 14 residues. Germline lookup yields CDR1 SQVTM and CDR2 ANQGSEA. V gave up 6 bases and J gave up 6 bases; unmatched junction bases: 10.

CDR3 in DNA: TGTGCCAGCACCTCCCGGGGAAGCCAGCCTGGCCCCTATGGCTACACCTTC. Translating gives CASTSRGSQPGPYGYTF. This chain links TRBV11-2 with TRBJ1-2; D not resolved. Germline V gene sequence: CDR1 SGHAT, CDR2 FQNNGV. V was cut by 7 bases and J by 4 bases, with 25 bases left in between. The CDR3 runs 17 residues.

This clone came up once. The CDR3 DNA sequence: TGTGCCAGCAGTAAGACCCCCGGGGACACTGAAGCTTTCTTT. Translated: CASSKTPGDTEAFF. V is TRBV6-1 and J is TRBJ1-1, with D hard to call. With 5 bases removed from V and 3 bases from J, the gap between germline ends came to 13 bases. The CDR3 totals 14 residues. Germline assignment: CDR1 MNHNS and CDR2 SASEGT.

CDR3 residues: CASSDSGTGGDTQYF. The CDR3, as DNA: TGTGCCAGCAGTGACTCCGGGACAGGGGGGGATACGCAGTATTTT. The rearrangement joins TRBV6-4 to TRBJ2-3; 11 bases align to TRBD1. Germline assignment: CDR1 MRHNA and CDR2 SNTAGT. This CDR3 spans 15 amino acids. Losses at the gene ends were 0 bases for V and 6 bases for J; bases not matched to a gene: 2.

This clone was counted between two and nine times. The chain is built from TRBV6-5 and TRBJ1-6, with a weak D call TRBD1 (5 bases). This CDR3 region has 16 residues. Between the trimmed V and J ends, which lost 0 bases and 8 bases, there was a span of 14 bases. Germline values: CDR1 MNHEY, CDR2 SVGAGI. The CDR3 reads CASSYSPGGIDSPLHF. CDR3 sequence (DNA): TGTGCCAGCAGTTACTCACCCGGGGGGATAGATTCACCCCTCCACTTT.

The chain is built from TRBV19 and TRBJ1-2, with TRBD1 matching 7 bases. With 4 bases clipped from V and 4 bases from J, the junction kept 6 bases outside the gene matches. CDR1 is LNHDA, CDR2 SQIVND, per germline (reference sequence). The CDR3 consists of 14 residues. This CDR3 is CASSNRQGLYGYTF. The DNA for the CDR3 is TGTGCCAGTAGTAATAGACAGGGCCTCTATGGCTACACCTTC.

This clone has only a few counts. The chain carries TRBV4-2 and TRBJ2-3; 8 nucleotides agree with TRBD1. Germline V gene data show CDR1 as LGHNA and CDR2 as YNFKEQ. Trimming at V came to 3 bases and at J to 2 bases, leaving 16 bases not matched to a gene. The CDR3 covers 19 residues. The CDR3 here is CASSQRQGYQRGNTDTQYF. CDR3 bases: TGTGCCAGCAGCCAGAGACAGGGGTACCAAAGGGGGAACACAGATACGCAGTATTTT.

This clone was counted only a few times. The chain uses TRBV5-4 and TRBJ2-3, with no clear D. Trimming cost V 2 bases and J 4 bases, with 11 bases left between them. This CDR3 has 14 amino acids. Germline CDR1 reads SGHNT; CDR2 reads YYREEE (reference sequence). The CDR3 region is CASSLRRGPDTQYF. The DNA of the CDR3 is TGTGCCAGCAGCTTACGTCGAGGCCCAGATACGCAGTATTTT.

In this sample, this clone turned up a few times. This chain links TRBV4-1 with TRBJ2-3, with 9 bases matching TRBD2. This CDR3 comprises 17 residues. Germline-derived CDR1 and CDR2 are MGHRA and YSYEKL. V lost 0 bases, J lost 0 bases, and 4 bases stayed unmatched. CDR3: CASSQESLAGSTDTQYF. In nucleotides, the CDR3 is TGCGCCAGCAGCCAAGAGAGCCTAGCGGGAAGCACAGATACGCAGTATTTT.

This rearrangement joins TRBV6-1 to TRBJ2-2; 10 positions agree with TRBD1. CDR1 is MNHNS and CDR2 is SASEGT in the germline V gene. The CDR3 runs 15 residues. The J segment lost 5 bases and the V segment lost 6 bases, leaving 6 bases of the junction unmatched. This chain's CDR3 is CASREGTGVTGELFF. For the CDR3, the DNA is TGTGCCAGCAGGGAGGGGACAGGGGTTACCGGGGAGCTGTTTTTT.

This clone showed up many times. The chain couples TRBV15 to TRBJ2-7, with 7 bases that match TRBD1. Germline values: CDR1 LNHNV, CDR2 YYDKDF (reference sequence). Trimming removed 1 base from V and 3 bases from J; junction bases left unmatched: 6. CDR3 length: 15 residues. The chain's CDR3 is CATSRAGTAVYEQYF. The CDR3 DNA reads TGTGCCACCAGCAGAGCTGGGACAGCAGTCTACGAGCAGTACTTC.

This clone was found a few times. The genes are TRBV21-1 and TRBJ1-2. TRBV21-1 is a pseudogene. The CDR3 is 14 residues long. DNA for the CDR3: TGTGCCAGCAGCAAAGTCGAGCCCGACTATGGCTACACCTTC. Protein: CASSKVEPDYGYTF.

The chain links TRBV21-1 to TRBJ1-6; TRBD1, the table's D call, was not compared with the DNA. TRBV21-1 is described as a pseudogene. The CDR3 contains 13 residues. The CDR3 bases are TGTGCCAGCAGCATAACAGGAAATTCACCCCTCCACTTT. Protein: CASSITGNSPLHF.

The CDR3 nucleotides read TGCGCCAGCAGCTTGGACCTAGAACAGGGCGTGACTCAGCCCCAGCATTTT. Protein product: CASSLDLEQGVTQPQHF. The chain uses TRBV5-1 and TRBJ1-5; D is possibly TRBD1 (6 bases). V lost 0 bases and J lost 6, with 19 bases in between. The CDR3 is made up of 17 amino acids. CDR1 and CDR2 from the germline V gene are SGHRS and YFSETQ.

The chain is built from TRBV6-1 and TRBJ1-2; 9 bases align to TRBD1. The CDR3 runs to 11 residues. Germline V CDR1 and CDR2: MNHNS, SASEGT. V shed 8 bases and J 7 bases; nucleotides not matched to a gene: 2. CDR3 bases: TGTGCCAGCGGGGACAGGGTTGGCTACACCTTC. It encodes CASGDRVGYTF.

This chain links TRBV27 with TRBJ2-1; 11 nucleotides agree with TRBD2. Germline V CDR1 and CDR2: MNHEY, SMNVEV (reference sequence). V gave up 4 bases and J gave up 6 bases; unmatched junction bases: 5. The CDR3 runs to 15 residues. The DNA for the CDR3 is TGTGCCAGCAGTTCGCCTAGCGGGGGGCGCAATGAGCAGTTCTTC. Protein product: CASSSPSGGRNEQFF.

The CDR3 reads CASSLVGRSETQYF. The DNA of the CDR3 is TGTGCCAGCAGCTTAGTAGGCAGGTCCGAGACCCAGTACTTC. V and J are TRBV7-2 and TRBJ2-5; D unclear. The CDR3 is 14 residues long. With 1 base removed from V and 5 bases from J, the gap between germline ends came to 11 bases. The germline gives CDR1 SGHTA, CDR2 FQGNSA.

The V and J genes are TRBV10-3 and TRBJ2-5, with TRBD1 matching 7 bases. The J call may not be correct, given that the DNA end is closer to TRBJ2-7. Germline V gene lookup returns CDR1 ENHRY and CDR2 SYGVKD. CDR3 length equals 12 residues. The CDR3, as DNA: TGTGCAACCGGGACAGACTCCTACGAGCAGTACTTC. This gives the protein CATGTDSYEQYF.

This clone was seen a handful of times. V is TRBV6-6 and J is TRBJ2-7; D may be TRBD2 (5 bases). The germline V and J ends were trimmed by 5 bases and 2 bases, with 13 bases remaining between them. CDR3 length equals 14 residues. Germline assignment: CDR1 MNHNY and CDR2 SVGAGI (reference sequence). The CDR3 DNA sequence: TGTGCCAGCAGTGCGAACCCTAGCACCTACGAGCAGTACTTC. Residues: CASSANPSTYEQYF.

This clone was seen a few times. The chain links TRBV18 to TRBJ1-3; TRBD1 might be the D (6 bases). Germline V lookup: CDR1 KGHSH, CDR2 LQKENI. V dropped 3 bases and J dropped 0 bases, with 9 bases sitting between them. The length of the CDR3 is 15 residues. The CDR3 sequence is CASSPGQTSGNTIYF. CDR3 nucleotides: TGTGCCAGCTCACCCGGACAGACCTCTGGAAACACCATATATTTT.

This chain uses TRBV11-3 with TRBJ2-2; D is unclear. This CDR3 has 16 residues. Germline CDR1 SGHNT, CDR2 YENEEA. V gave up 1 base and J gave up 0 bases, with 9 bases separating them. The CDR3 is CASSLGGAANTGELFF. The CDR3 bases are TGTGCCAGCAGCTTAGGTGGTGCAGCGAACACCGGGGAGCTGTTTTTT.